This T cell receptor (beta chain) is from a study of Ad26.COV2.S vaccination and SARS-CoV-2 variants. Study outcomes and limitations: Reportedly, after vaccination the spike-specific CD8+ and CD4+ T cell responses displayed substantial breadth. The analyses of TCR breadth and depth may have understated the size of total T cell responses.

Concerning this clone: The target antigen is unknown. At the DNA level, this CDR3 is encoded by other sequences in the same sample as well.

Method: immunoSEQ multiplex PCR; TCRdb's copy keeps in-frame clones and lacks some. The sample lists some 640,000 clones; 80% to 90% were seen once. Germline CDR1 is KGHSH and CDR2 is LQKENI. CDR3 length: 14 amino acids. The germline V and J ends were trimmed by 0 bases and 0 bases, with 5 bases remaining between them. Indicated treatment: roughly 19 received Ad26.COV2.S at low or high dose, single or two shots; several received placebo; per-sample allocation not given. It was on day 63 after the first vaccine or placebo injection that samples were taken. Material: peripheral blood, obtained in a trial of Ad26.COV2.S vaccine versus placebo. This clonotype originated in a person between 18 and 65 years old who received the Ad26.COV2.S COVID-19 vaccine or a placebo. This chain links TRBV18 with TRBJ1-1; D might be TRBD1 (5 bases). In DNA form, the CDR3 reads TGTGCCAGCTCACCACCGGGGCTGAACACTGAAGCTTTCTTT. It yields the protein CASSPPGLNTEAFF.